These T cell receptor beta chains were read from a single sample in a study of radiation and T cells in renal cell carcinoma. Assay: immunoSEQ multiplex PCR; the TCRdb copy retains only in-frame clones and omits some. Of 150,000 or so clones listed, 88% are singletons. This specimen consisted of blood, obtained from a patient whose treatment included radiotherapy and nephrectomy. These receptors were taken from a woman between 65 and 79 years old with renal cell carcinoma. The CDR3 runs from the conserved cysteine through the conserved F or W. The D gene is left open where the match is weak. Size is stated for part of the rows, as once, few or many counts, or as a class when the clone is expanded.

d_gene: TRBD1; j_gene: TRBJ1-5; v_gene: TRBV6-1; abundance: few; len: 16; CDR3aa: CASSGIWTGGGQPQHF; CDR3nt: TGTGCCAGCAGTGGCATATGGACAGGGGGCGGTCAGCCCCAGCATTTT
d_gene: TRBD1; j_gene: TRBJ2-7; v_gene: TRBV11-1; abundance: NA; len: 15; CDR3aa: CASKARDRPLYEQYF; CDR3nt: TGTGCCAGCAAGGCCCGGGACAGACCCCTATACGAGCAGTACTTC
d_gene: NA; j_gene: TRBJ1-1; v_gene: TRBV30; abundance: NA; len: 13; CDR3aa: CAWSVTRDTEAFF; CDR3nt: TGTGCCTGGAGTGTAACCCGCGACACTGAAGCTTTCTTT
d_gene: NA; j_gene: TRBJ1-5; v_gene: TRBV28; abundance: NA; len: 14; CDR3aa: CASTDSYSNQPQHF; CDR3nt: TGTGCCAGCACCGACAGCTATAGCAATCAGCCCCAGCATTTT
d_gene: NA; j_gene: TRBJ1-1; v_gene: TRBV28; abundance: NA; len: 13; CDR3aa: CATLGRWNTEAFF; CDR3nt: TGTGCCACCCTGGGGCGGTGGAACACTGAAGCTTTCTTT
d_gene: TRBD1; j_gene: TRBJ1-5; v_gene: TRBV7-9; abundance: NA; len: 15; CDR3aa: CASSLAQGGLQPQHF; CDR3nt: TGTGCCAGCAGCTTAGCACAGGGGGGGTTGCAGCCCCAGCATTTT
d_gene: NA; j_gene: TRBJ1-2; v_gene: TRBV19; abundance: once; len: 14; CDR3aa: CASTIGGSSYGYTF; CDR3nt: TGTGCCAGTACCATAGGGGGGTCCTCCTATGGCTACACCTTC
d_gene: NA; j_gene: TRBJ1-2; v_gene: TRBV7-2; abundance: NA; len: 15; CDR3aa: CASSPGGAINYGYTF; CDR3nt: TGTGCCAGCAGCCCCGGGGGGGCTATTAACTATGGCTACACCTTC
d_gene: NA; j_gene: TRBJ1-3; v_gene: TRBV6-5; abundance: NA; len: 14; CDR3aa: CASSFRDSGNTIYF; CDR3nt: TGTGCCAGCAGTTTCAGGGACTCTGGAAACACCATATATTTT
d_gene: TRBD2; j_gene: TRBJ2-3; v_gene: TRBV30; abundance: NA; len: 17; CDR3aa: CAWRLAGAFVSTDTQYF; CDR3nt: TGTGCCTGGAGATTAGCGGGGGCTTTCGTCAGCACAGATACGCAGTATTTT
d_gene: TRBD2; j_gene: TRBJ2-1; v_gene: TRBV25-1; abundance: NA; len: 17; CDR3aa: CASSQTSGGLSYNEQFF; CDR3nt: TGTGCCAGCAGTCAGACTAGCGGGGGTCTCTCCTACAATGAGCAGTTCTTC
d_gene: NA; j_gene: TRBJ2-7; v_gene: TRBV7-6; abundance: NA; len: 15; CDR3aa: CASSPGPTSSYEQYF; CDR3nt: TGTGCCAGCAGCCCGGGACCGACCAGCTCCTACGAGCAGTACTTC
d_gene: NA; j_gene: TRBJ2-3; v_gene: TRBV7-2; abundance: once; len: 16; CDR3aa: CASSFRGDHGGDTQYF; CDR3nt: TGTGCCAGCAGCTTTAGGGGTGACCACGGGGGAGATACGCAGTATTTT
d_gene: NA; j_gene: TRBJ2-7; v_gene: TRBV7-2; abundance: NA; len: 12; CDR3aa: CASSLVTHEQYF; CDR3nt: TGTGCCAGCAGCTTAGTTACTCACGAGCAGTACTTC
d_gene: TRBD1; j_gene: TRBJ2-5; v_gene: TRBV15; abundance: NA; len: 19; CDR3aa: CATSRSPGQGAGEQETQYF; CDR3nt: TGTGCCACCAGCAGATCTCCGGGCCAGGGGGCCGGGGAACAAGAGACCCAGTACTTC
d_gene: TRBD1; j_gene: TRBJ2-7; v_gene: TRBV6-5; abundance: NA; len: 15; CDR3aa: CASSPVGTELYEQYF; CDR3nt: TGTGCCAGCAGCCCGGTGGGGACAGAACTATACGAGCAGTACTTC
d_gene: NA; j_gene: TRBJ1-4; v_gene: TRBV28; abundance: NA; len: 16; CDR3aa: CASSLGGFQTNEKLFF; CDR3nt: TGTGCCAGCAGTCTGGGGGGGTTCCAAACTAATGAAAAACTGTTTTTT
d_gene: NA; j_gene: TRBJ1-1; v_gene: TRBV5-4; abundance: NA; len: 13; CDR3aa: CASSLDQNTEAFF; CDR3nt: TGTGCCAGCAGCTTGGACCAGAACACTGAAGCTTTCTTT
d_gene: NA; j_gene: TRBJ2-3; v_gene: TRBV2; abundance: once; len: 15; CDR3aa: CASSEGRRLTDTQYF; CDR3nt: TGTGCCAGCAGTGAGGGCAGGAGACTCACAGATACGCAGTATTTT
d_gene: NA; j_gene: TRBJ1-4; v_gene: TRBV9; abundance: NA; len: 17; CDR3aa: CASSPRGTFATNEKLFF; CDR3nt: TGTGCCAGCAGCCCCCGAGGGACATTCGCAACTAATGAAAAACTGTTTTTT
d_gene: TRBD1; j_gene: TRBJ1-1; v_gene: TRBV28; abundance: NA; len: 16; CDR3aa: CASSSGGVRLNTEAFF; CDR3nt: TGTGCCAGCAGCTCAGGGGGCGTAAGATTGAACACTGAAGCTTTCTTT
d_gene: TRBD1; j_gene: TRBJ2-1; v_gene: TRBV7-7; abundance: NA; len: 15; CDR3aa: CASSLGTGGFNEQFF; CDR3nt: TGTGCTAGCAGCTTAGGGACAGGGGGCTTCAATGAGCAGTTCTTC
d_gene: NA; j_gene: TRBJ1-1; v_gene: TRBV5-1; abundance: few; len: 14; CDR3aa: CASSLAGQNTEAFF; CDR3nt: TGCGCCAGCAGCTTGGCGGGACAGAACACTGAAGCTTTCTTT